This T cell receptor beta chain was obtained from a study of blood T cell repertoires in COVID-19. TCRdb's table, derived via immunoSEQ multiplex PCR, lists solely in-frame clones and lacks some. The sample comprises about 350,000 clones, roughly 90% of which are singletons, and more than 0.9% rests with the top ten. Those who participated ranged in age from roughly 18 to 90 years and resided in approximately 23 US areas. The CDR3 has 14 residues. The germline V and J ends were trimmed by 2 bases and 9 bases, with 14 bases remaining between them. In germline, CDR1 is MNHEY, CDR2 SVGAGI. The chain is built from TRBV6-5 and TRBJ1-5; a possible D gene is TRBD1 (5 bases). The sequence came from a woman in her twenties or thirties who had recovered from COVID-19. The source material was PBMCs or T cells enriched from blood (not recorded which). The CDR3 coding sequence is TGTGCCAGCAGTTACGATTCAGGGCGGCCGCCCCAGCATTTT. Protein sequence: CASSYDSGRPPQHF.